The following is a T cell receptor (beta chain) sequence with its context. Losses at the gene ends were 7 bases for V and 0 bases for J; bases not matched to a gene: 8. The germline gives CDR1 LNHDA, CDR2 SQIVND (reference sequence). CDR3 length equals 16 residues. The data were taken from a study of cytomegalovirus exposure and HLA in healthy donors. Study overall: Some 85 million unique TCRs, all from HLA-typed donors, were included in an early release of the data.

The PCR made use of 60 Vbeta and 13 Jbeta primers. Sequencing used immunoSEQ multiplex PCR; TCRdb keeps in-frame clones, though not all of them. Of about 190,000 clones in the sample, roughly four fifths are singletons; the top ten hold 2.5% to 3.5%. The gene calls are TRBV19 and TRBJ1-2; 10 bases match TRBD1. This receptor was taken from a woman in her twenties or thirties in good health and CMV-seropositive. Specimen: PBMCs. The CDR3 DNA reads TGTGCCAGTAAACGGGACAGGGGACAACCTAACTATGGCTACACCTTC. Encoded protein: CASKRDRGQPNYGYTF.